These T cell receptor beta chains were read from a single sample in a study of shared clonotypes between healthy human individuals. The data were produced by immunoSEQ multiplex PCR, yet TCRdb's version contains in-frame clones alone and is incomplete. The sample lists millions of clones, 90% to 95% occurring once. The sample consisted of naive CD4+ T cells sorted from blood. These receptors were obtained from a young man in good health. CDR3s include the opening cysteine and the closing phenylalanine or tryptophan. The order of the fields is J gene, V gene, clone size, CDR3 length, D gene, CDR3 DNA, CDR3 protein. The D gene is left open where the match is weak. The size entry is marked missing in some rows and otherwise reads once, few, many or a size class.

TRBJ1-1,TRBV6-6,-,14,TRBD1,TGTGCCAGCAGTGGGACAGAAAGGAACACTGAAGCTTTCTTT,CASSGTERNTEAFF
TRBJ1-2,TRBV4-3,-,12,-,TGCGCCAGCAGCCAAGAGGGTTATGGCTACACCTTC,CASSQEGYGYTF
TRBJ2-5,TRBV10-3,-,13,-,TGTGCCATCAGCCCCGGGACAAAAGAGACCCAGTACTTC,CAISPGTKETQYF
TRBJ1-5,TRBV19,-,15,TRBD1,TGTGCCAGTCAGTCGTGGGACAGGGTCAATCAGCCCCAGCATTTT,CASQSWDRVNQPQHF
TRBJ1-1,TRBV28,once,13,TRBD1,TGTGCCAGCAGAGAACAGGGGACCCCTGAAGCTTTCTTT,CASREQGTPEAFF
TRBJ2-7,TRBV7-9,-,11,TRBD1,TGTGCCTTACGACAGGGCCCCGAGCAGTACTTC,CALRQGPEQYF
TRBJ1-1,TRBV2,-,13,TRBD1,TGTGCCAGCAGTGTACAGGGGGGCACTGAAGCTTTCTTT,CASSVQGGTEAFF
TRBJ2-1,TRBV29-1,-,11,-,TGCAGCGTTAGGCATAGAAATGAGCAGTTCTTC,CSVRHRNEQFF
TRBJ2-3,TRBV5-8,-,14,-,TGTGCCAGCAGCTTGAGCCCCCGGACAGATACGCAGTATTTT,CASSLSPRTDTQYF
TRBJ1-1,TRBV25-1,-,13,TRBD1,TGTGCCAGCCTGAAAACAGGGGGCACTGAAGCTTTCTTT,CASLKTGGTEAFF
TRBJ1-1,TRBV2,-,11,-,TGTGCCAGCAGACCAACCCTGGAAGCTTTCTTT,CASRPTLEAFF
TRBJ2-1,TRBV4-3,-,15,-,TGCGCCAGCAGCCAGATTCGAGAAGGGAGTAATGAGCAGTTCTTC,CASSQIREGSNEQFF
TRBJ2-5,TRBV7-2,-,14,-,TGTGCCAGCAGCTTTCGGGCCACGCAAGAGACCCAGTACTTC,CASSFRATQETQYF
TRBJ2-1,TRBV6-1,-,15,-,TGTGCCAGCCCAACGGATAGGAGCTCCTACAATGAGCAGTTCTTC,CASPTDRSSYNEQFF
TRBJ1-1,TRBV10-3,-,13,-,TGTGCCATCAGTGAGTCGAAGGGGACTGAAGCTTTCTTT,CAISESKGTEAFF
TRBJ2-7,TRBV28,once,12,-,TGTGCCAGCAGTTCCACAACAAGGGAGCAGTACTTC,CASSSTTREQYF
TRBJ1-2,TRBV19,-,14,TRBD1,TGTGCCGTCAAACCGGGACAGGGTAACTATGGCTACACCTTC,CAVKPGQGNYGYTF
TRBJ1-1,TRBV30,-,15,TRBD1,TGTGCCTGGAGTCAACCGGGACAGTTGAACACTGAAGCTTTCTTT,CAWSQPGQLNTEAFF
TRBJ1-3,TRBV9,-,15,TRBD1,TGTGCCAGCAGCCCCCAGACAGGGACTGGAAACACCATATATTTT,CASSPQTGTGNTIYF
TRBJ2-7,TRBV6-1,-,10,-,TGTGCCAGCAGTGAAGGGGTACCCCTCTTC,CASSEGVPLF
TRBJ1-1,TRBV7-9,-,14,-,TGTGCCAGCACCCCTGGGACACCCAACACTGAAGCTTTCTTT,CASTPGTPNTEAFF
TRBJ2-3,TRBV29-1,-,15,-,TGCAGCGTACAACCAAATACAGGGACCACAGATACGCAGTATTTT,CSVQPNTGTTDTQYF
TRBJ2-4,TRBV4-1,-,17,TRBD2,TGCGCCAGCACCCCACGACTAGCGGGAGGGCCAGGAGGCATTCAGTACTTC,CASTPRLAGGPGGIQYF
TRBJ1-1,TRBV2,-,14,-,TGTGCCAGCAGTGTGAGGGAGGGAAGGACTGAAGCTTTCTTT,CASSVREGRTEAFF
TRBJ2-2,TRBV7-9,-,15,TRBD1,TGTGCCAGCAGCTTCAGGACAGGGAACACCGGGGAGCTGTTTTTT,CASSFRTGNTGELFF
TRBJ2-3,TRBV18,-,13,-,TGTGCCAGCTCACCAGACGATATCGGACTTCAGTATTTT,CASSPDDIGLQYF
TRBJ1-1,TRBV5-1,-,15,TRBD1,TGCGCCAGCAGGGCCGGGACAGGGATGGGCACTGAAGCTTTCTTT,CASRAGTGMGTEAFF
TRBJ1-2,TRBV7-9,-,12,-,TGTGCCAGCAGGGGCCTAGGATATGGCTACACCTTC,CASRGLGYGYTF
TRBJ2-7,TRBV11-2,-,15,-,TGTGCCAGCAGCTTAGTGGGGAAGGGGCTCGACGAGCAGTACTTC,CASSLVGKGLDEQYF
TRBJ2-7,TRBV6-5,-,12,-,TGTGCCAGCAGTCGATCAGGTCAGGAGCAGTACTTC,CASSRSGQEQYF
TRBJ2-1,TRBV6-5,-,15,-,TGTGCCAGCAGTTACTCGCATACAGGGATTTATGAGCAGTTCTTC,CASSYSHTGIYEQFF
TRBJ2-7,TRBV5-1,-,15,-,TGCGCCAGCAGCCCTCGCCAGGGGTCCTCCTACGAGCAGTACTTC,CASSPRQGSSYEQYF
TRBJ1-1,TRBV29-1,-,15,TRBD1,TGCAGCGTAGTCAGGACAGGGCTCTTGAACACTGAAGCTTTCTTT,CSVVRTGLLNTEAFF
TRBJ2-7,TRBV6-5,-,14,TRBD2,TGTGCCAGCCGGAAGACTAGCGGTACCTACGAGCAGTACTTC,CASRKTSGTYEQYF
TRBJ2-7,TRBV7-2,once,15,-,TGTGCCAGCAGCTTAGGAGTCGGGAGCTCCTACGAGCAGTACTTC,CASSLGVGSSYEQYF
TRBJ2-1,TRBV19,once,14,-,TGTGCCAGTAGTCCGGGACACCCTAACAATGAGCAGTTCTTC,CASSPGHPNNEQFF
TRBJ2-3,TRBV6-6,-,12,-,TGTGCCAGCTCACGGAGCACAGATACGCAGTATTTT,CASSRSTDTQYF
TRBJ1-5,TRBV19,once,12,TRBD1,TGTGCCAGTAGGCAGGGGGATCAGCCCCAGCATTTT,CASRQGDQPQHF
TRBJ2-4,TRBV10-1,-,18,-,TGCGCCAGCAGTGAGTTACGGGATCTAAGTCTATCCAAAAACATTCAGTACTTC,CASSELRDLSLSKNIQYF
TRBJ1-6,TRBV5-5,-,15,-,TGTGCCAGCAGCTCACAGAGCTCCTATAATTCACCCCTCCACTTT,CASSSQSSYNSPLHF
TRBJ2-1,TRBV5-1,-,15,TRBD2,TGCGCCAGCAGTCCGACTAGCGGGCCTTACAATGAGCAGTTCTTC,CASSPTSGPYNEQFF
TRBJ2-1,TRBV4-3,-,18,TRBD2,TGCGCCAGCAGCCAAGAGGGACTAGCGGGAGGATTCTACAATGAGCAGTTCTTC,CASSQEGLAGGFYNEQFF
TRBJ1-1,TRBV5-6,-,15,-,TGTGCCAGCAGTATTGGGCAGATAATGAACACTGAAGCTTTCTTT,CASSIGQIMNTEAFF
TRBJ2-7,TRBV28,-,14,TRBD1,TGTGCCAGCAGATCCGGACAGGCCCTCTACGAGCAGTACTTC,CASRSGQALYEQYF
TRBJ2-7,TRBV5-1,-,14,TRBD1,TGCGCCAGCAGCAAAGACAGGGCTTCCTACGAGCAGTACTTC,CASSKDRASYEQYF
TRBJ1-1,TRBV15,-,14,-,TGTGCCACCAGCAGAGGAGATGGAGACACTGAAGCTTTCTTT,CATSRGDGDTEAFF
TRBJ2-7,TRBV5-1,-,14,TRBD2,TGCGCCAGCAGCTTTCTAGCGGACTCCTACGAGCAGTACTTC,CASSFLADSYEQYF
TRBJ1-6,TRBV2,-,15,TRBD1,TGTGCCAGCAGAAGGACAGGTTATGAGAATTCACCCCTCCACTTT,CASRRTGYENSPLHF
TRBJ2-7,TRBV10-3,-,13,-,TGTGCCATCAGTGACTCACCGGGGAACGAGCAGTACTTC,CAISDSPGNEQYF
TRBJ2-1,TRBV29-1,-,15,TRBD2,TGCAGCGTTGGGGCTAGCGGACGGAAATACAATGAGCAGTTCTTC,CSVGASGRKYNEQFF
TRBJ2-7,TRBV10-2,-,13,TRBD2,TGCGCCAGCAGTCAGACTAGCGGGAGTGCTTATTACTTC,CASSQTSGSAYYF
TRBJ2-7,TRBV6-5,-,16,TRBD2,TGTGCCAGCAGTTACGTAGCGGGAGGGCCAATCAACGAGCAGTACTTC,CASSYVAGGPINEQYF
TRBJ2-7,TRBV5-6,-,16,-,TGTGCCAGCAGCTTGGGAAGGGGGTCAGCGGGCTACGAGCAGTACTTC,CASSLGRGSAGYEQYF
TRBJ2-2,TRBV5-1,-,16,TRBD2,TGCGCCAGCAGCCTAGCGGGAAGACTGAACACCGGGGAGCTGTTTTTT,CASSLAGRLNTGELFF